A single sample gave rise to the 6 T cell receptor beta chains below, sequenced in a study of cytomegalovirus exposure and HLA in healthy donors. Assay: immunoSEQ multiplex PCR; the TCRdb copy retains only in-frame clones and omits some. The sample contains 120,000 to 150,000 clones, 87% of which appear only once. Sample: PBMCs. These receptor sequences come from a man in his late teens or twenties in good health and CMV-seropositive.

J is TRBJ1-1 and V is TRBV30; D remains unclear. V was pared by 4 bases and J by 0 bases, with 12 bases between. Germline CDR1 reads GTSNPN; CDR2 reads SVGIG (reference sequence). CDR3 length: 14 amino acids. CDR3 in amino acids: CAWTVAAMNTEAFF. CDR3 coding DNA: TGTGCCTGGACCGTCGCGGCCATGAACACTGAAGCTTTCTTT.

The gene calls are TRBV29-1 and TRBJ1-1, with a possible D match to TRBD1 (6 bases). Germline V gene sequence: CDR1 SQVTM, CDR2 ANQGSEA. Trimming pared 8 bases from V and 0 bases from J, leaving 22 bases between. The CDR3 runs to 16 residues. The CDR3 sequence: CSFTSRGGVMNTEAFF. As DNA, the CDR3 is TGCAGCTTTACCTCACGAGGGGGGGTTATGAACACTGAAGCTTTCTTT.

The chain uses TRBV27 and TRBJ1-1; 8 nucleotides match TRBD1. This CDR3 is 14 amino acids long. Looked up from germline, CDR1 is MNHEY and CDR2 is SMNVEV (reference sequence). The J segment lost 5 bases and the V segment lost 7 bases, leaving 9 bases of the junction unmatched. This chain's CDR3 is CASTPGQGETEAFF. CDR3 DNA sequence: TGTGCCAGCACCCCCGGACAGGGAGAGACTGAAGCTTTCTTT.

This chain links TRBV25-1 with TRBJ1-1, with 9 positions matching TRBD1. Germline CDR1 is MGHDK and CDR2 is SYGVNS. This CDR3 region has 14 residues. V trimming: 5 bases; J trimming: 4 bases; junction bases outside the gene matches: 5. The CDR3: CASSTTGGTTEAFF. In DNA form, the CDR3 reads TGTGCCAGCAGTACGACAGGGGGGACCACTGAAGCTTTCTTT.

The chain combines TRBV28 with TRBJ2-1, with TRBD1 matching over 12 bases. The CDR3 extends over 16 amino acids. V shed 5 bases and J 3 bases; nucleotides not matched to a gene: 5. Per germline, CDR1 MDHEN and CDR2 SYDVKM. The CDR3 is CASSQGTGGFYNEQFF. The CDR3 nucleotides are TGTGCCAGCAGTCAGGGGACAGGGGGCTTCTACAATGAGCAGTTCTTC.

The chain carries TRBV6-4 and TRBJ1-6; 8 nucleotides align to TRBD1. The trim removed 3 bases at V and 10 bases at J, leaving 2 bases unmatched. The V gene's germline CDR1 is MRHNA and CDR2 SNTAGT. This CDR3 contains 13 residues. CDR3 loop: CASSETGGSPLHF. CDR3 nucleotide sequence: TGTGCCAGCAGTGAAACAGGGGGATCACCCCTCCACTTT.